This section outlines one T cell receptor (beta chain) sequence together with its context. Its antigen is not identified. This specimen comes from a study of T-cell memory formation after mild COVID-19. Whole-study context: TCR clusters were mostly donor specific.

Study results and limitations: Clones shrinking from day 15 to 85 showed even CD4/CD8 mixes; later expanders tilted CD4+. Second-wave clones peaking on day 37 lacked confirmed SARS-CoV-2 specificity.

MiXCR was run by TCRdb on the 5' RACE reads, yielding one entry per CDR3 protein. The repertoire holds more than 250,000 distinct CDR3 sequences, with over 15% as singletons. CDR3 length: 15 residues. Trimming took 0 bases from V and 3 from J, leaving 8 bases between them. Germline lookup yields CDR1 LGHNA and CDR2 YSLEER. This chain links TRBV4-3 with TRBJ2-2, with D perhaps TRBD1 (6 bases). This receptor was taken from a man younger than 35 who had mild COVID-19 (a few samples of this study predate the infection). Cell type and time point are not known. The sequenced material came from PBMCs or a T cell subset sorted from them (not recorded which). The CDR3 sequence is CASSQDWGHTGELFF. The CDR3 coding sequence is TGCGCCAGCAGCCAAGACTGGGGGCACACCGGGGAGCTGTTTTTT.